This T cell receptor beta chain was sequenced during a study of blood T cells in healthy people across ages. Together with a sample-barcoded 5' primer, a J-beta primer mix was included in a second PCR lasting about 6 to 11 cycles. A 12-random-nucleotide template-switch adaptor tagged each cDNA molecule. TCRdb fed the 5' RACE reads into MiXCR, producing one record per CDR3 protein. The sample holds 1.5 million to 2 million distinct CDR3 sequences, approximately 30% seen once. The CDR3 sequence is 17 residues long. Germline-derived CDR1 and CDR2 are MNHEY and SVGEGT. A word on this clonotype: Relative to the germline gene, one junction end is altered; a read error may explain this.

This receptor was identified in a woman in her twenties or thirties in good health. The sequenced material came from blood. The chain combines TRBV6-2 or TRBV6-3 with TRBJ2-5; the match to TRBD1 covers 7 bases. The CDR3: CVSSPIRDSEDQETQYF. The CDR3 region has the DNA TGTGTCAGCAGCCCCATCCGGGACAGTGAAGACCAAGAGACCCAGTACTTC.